This TCR beta chain is from a study of synovial regulatory T cells in juvenile arthritis. As for the study in general: Treatments: a few naive, over five methotrexate, one methotrexate plus infliximab, one unknown.

Assay: immunoSEQ multiplex PCR; the TCRdb copy retains only in-frame clones and omits some. The sample totals 8,000 to 10,000 clones. Whole-study findings and limits: Compared with other blood Treg cells, inflammation-associated Treg cells had reduced TCR diversity. Synovial Teff and blood CPL repertoires partially overlapped with iaTreg TCR repertoires, which were largely patient-private.

About this clone: As yet, its antigen is unknown.

CDR3 size: 15 residues. Only the protein is available. CDR1 is SGHRS and CDR2 is YFSETQ in the germline V gene. The V and J genes are TRBV5-1 and TRBJ2-3; TCRdb selects TRBD2, and the lack of DNA leaves this call unchecked. The sequence came from a donor aged 2-30 years with juvenile idiopathic arthritis. Sequencing used Treg cells from blood. The subset denotes: remaining (HLA-DR-negative) circulating blood Treg cells. CDR3 residues: CASSLGSRWTDTQYF.